The clone carrying this T cell receptor (beta chain) was counted only a few times. Its target is unknown. A universal primer site and UMIs were added as TCR cDNA was made by 5'RACE template switching. TCRdb re-called the 5' RACE reads with MiXCR, one entry per CDR3 protein. The repertoire holds 450,000 to 650,000 distinct CDR3 sequences, with 21% as singletons. This specimen belongs to a study of T cells after yellow fever vaccination. Notes on the study in general: FACS-sorted repertoires could harbor abundant contaminating bulk-population clonotypes. Clones from primary vaccination mostly reappeared after the booster (roughly 95% CD4, approximately 88% CD8). A limited proportion of clonotypes was detected within both the CD4 and CD8 compartments.

The CDR3 extends over 16 amino acids. From germline, CDR1 is LGHNA and CDR2 YSLEER. The trim removed 5 bases at V and 0 bases at J, leaving 4 bases unmatched. The sample consisted of PBMCs, taken less than 25 days after the first yellow fever vaccination. The rearrangement uses TRBV4-3 and TRBJ2-2; 9 bases agree with TRBD2. The receptor comes from a man aged 18 to 30 who received the YFV17D yellow fever vaccine. Here the CDR3 reads CASSSRLAANTGELFF. The CDR3 DNA follows: TGCGCCAGCAGCTCCCGACTAGCGGCGAACACCGGGGAGCTGTTTTTT.